The source of this T cell receptor beta chain is a study of cytomegalovirus exposure and HLA in healthy donors. PCR used 60 Vbeta primers and 13 Jbeta primers. Generated by immunoSEQ multiplex PCR, the TCRdb table keeps only in-frame clones and is missing some. The table includes 150,000 or so clones, less than 90% detected once. The CDR3 contains 14 residues. V lost 2 bases and J 4 bases, leaving 9 bases between the germline ends. Germline V CDR1 and CDR2: ENHRY, SYGVKD. Sequenced: PBMCs. This chain connects TRBV10-3 to TRBJ1-5, with D possibly being TRBD1 (5 bases). The source is a woman between 18 and 29 years old in good health and CMV-seronegative. Here the CDR3 DNA reads TGTGCCATCAGTGAGATCGACAGAAATCAGCCCCAGCATTTT. This sequence encodes CAISEIDRNQPQHF.